This TCR beta chain was sequenced in a study of beta chain features in type 1 diabetes. Study-wide background: Age, gender and cell yields were alike across patients and healthy donors.

Study-wide results and limits: Researchers report that Type 1 diabetes patients had moderately but significantly shorter TCRB CDR3s across all four CD4+ subsets.

The junction had 2 bases not matched to a gene; V was cut back by 2 bases and J by 4 bases. Germline CDR1 is PRHDT and CDR2 is FYEKMQ (reference sequence). This CDR3 region has 15 residues. cDNA synthesis used the whole RNA isolate, giving expressed TCRB sequences. The method was immunoSEQ multiplex PCR; TCRdb's version includes in-frame clones alone and lacks a portion of them. The sample includes some 700,000 clones, about an eighth of them seen just once. The collection from each donor was one heparinised blood draw averaging about 116 mL. Sorting of CD4+ naive, central memory, regulatory and stem cell-like memory cells was performed via CD45RO/CCR7/CD25/CD127/CD95/CD27. This clone was detected a few times. Its target is unknown.

The source is a man in his late teens or twenties with type 1 diabetes. V and J are TRBV13 and TRBJ2-3, with 11 bases fitting TRBD2. Source material: naive CD4+ T cells from blood. The CDR3 DNA reads as TGTGCCAGCAGCTTAAAGACTAGCGGGGCAGATACGCAGTATTTT. Protein sequence: CASSLKTSGADTQYF.